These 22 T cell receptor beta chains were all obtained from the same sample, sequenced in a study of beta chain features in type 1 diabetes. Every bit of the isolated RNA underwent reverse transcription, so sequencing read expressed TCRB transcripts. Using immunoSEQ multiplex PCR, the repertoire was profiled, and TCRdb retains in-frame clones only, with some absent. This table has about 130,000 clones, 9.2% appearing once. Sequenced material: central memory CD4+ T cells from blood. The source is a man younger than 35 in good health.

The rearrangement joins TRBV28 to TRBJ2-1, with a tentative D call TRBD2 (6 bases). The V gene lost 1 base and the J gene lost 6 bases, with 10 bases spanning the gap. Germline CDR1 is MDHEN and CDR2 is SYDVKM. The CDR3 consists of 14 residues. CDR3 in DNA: TGTGCCAGCAGTTTATTTCAGGGAGGCAATGAGCAGTTCTTC. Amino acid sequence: CASSLFQGGNEQFF.

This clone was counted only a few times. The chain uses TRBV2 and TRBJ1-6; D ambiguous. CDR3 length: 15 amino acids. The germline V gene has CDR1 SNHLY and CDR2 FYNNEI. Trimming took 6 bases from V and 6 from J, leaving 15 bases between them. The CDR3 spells CASRPRDNINSPLHF. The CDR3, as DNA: TGTGCCAGCAGACCCCGCGATAATATTAATTCACCCCTCCACTTT. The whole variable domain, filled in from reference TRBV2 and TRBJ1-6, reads EPEVTQTPSHQVTQMGQEVILRCVPISNHLYFYWYRQILGQKVEFLVSFYNNEISEKSEIFDDQFSVERPDGSNFTLKIRSTKLEDSAMYFCASRPRDNINSPLHFGNGTRLTVT.

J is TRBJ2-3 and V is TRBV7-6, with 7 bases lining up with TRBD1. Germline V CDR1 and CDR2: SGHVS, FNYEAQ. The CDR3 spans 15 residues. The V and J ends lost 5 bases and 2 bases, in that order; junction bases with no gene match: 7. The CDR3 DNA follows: TGTGCCAGCAGCCGTTTGGGACAGAACACAGATACGCAGTATTTT. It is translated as CASSRLGQNTDTQYF.

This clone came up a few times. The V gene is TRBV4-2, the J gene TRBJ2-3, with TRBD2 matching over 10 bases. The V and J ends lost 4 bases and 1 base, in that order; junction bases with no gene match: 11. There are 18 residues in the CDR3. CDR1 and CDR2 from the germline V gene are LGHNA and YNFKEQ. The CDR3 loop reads CASSPSPPSGGGTDTQYF. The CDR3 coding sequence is TGTGCCAGCAGCCCCTCCCCCCCTAGCGGGGGTGGCACAGATACGCAGTATTTT.

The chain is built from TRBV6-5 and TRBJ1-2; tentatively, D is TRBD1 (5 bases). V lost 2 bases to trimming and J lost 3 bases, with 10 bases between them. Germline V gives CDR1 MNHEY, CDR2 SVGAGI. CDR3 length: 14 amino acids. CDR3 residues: CASSYKGRDYGYTF. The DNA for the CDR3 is TGTGCCAGCAGTTACAAGGGGAGGGACTATGGCTACACCTTC.

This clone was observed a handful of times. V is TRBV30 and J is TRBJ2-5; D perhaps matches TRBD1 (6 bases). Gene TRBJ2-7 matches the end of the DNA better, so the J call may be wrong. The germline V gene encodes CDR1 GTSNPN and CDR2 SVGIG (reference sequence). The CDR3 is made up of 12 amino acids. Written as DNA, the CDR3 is TGTGCCTGCAGGGGTCTCTCCTACGAGCAGTACTTC. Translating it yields CACRGLSYEQYF.

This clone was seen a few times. The CDR3 region has the DNA TGTGCCAGCAGCTCCGGACTAGCCCAGAGCACAGATACGCAGTATTTT. Protein product: CASSSGLAQSTDTQYF. The chain couples TRBV5-4 to TRBJ2-3; 8 bases line up with TRBD2. V was pared by 3 bases and J by 0 bases, with 6 bases of the junction left unmatched. Germline loops: CDR1 SGHNT, CDR2 YYREEE (reference sequence). The CDR3 runs 16 residues.

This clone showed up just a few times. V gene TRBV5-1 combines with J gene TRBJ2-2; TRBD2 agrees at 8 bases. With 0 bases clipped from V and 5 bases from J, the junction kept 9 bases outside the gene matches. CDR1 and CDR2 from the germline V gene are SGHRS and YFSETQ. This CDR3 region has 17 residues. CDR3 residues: CASSLELAARGTGELFF. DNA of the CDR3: TGCGCCAGCAGCTTGGAACTAGCGGCCCGGGGTACCGGGGAGCTGTTTTTT.

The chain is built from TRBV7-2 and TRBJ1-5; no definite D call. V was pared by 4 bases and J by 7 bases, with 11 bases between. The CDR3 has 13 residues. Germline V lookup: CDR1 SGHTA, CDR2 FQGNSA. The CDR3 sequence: CASSSQYGQPQHF. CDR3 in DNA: TGTGCCAGCAGCTCACAGTATGGACAGCCCCAGCATTTT.

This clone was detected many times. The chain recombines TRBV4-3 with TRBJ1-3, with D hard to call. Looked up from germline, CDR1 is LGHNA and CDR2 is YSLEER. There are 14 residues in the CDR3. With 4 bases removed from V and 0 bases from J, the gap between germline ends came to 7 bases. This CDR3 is CASSRTASGNTIYF. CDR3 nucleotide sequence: TGCGCCAGCAGCCGGACTGCCTCTGGAAACACCATATATTTT.

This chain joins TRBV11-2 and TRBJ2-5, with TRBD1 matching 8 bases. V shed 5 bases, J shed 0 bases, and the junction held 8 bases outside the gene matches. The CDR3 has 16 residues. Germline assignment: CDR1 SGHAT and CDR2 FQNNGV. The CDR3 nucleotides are TGTGCCAGCAGCCAGAGGACAGGGTTGTACCAAGAGACCCAGTACTTC. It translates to CASSQRTGLYQETQYF.

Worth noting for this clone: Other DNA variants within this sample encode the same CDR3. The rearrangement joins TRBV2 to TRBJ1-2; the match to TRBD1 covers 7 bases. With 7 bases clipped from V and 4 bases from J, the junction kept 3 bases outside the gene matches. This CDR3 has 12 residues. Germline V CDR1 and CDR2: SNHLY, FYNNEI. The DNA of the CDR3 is TGTGCCAGCAATAGACAGGGCTATGGCTACACCTTC. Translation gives CASNRQGYGYTF.

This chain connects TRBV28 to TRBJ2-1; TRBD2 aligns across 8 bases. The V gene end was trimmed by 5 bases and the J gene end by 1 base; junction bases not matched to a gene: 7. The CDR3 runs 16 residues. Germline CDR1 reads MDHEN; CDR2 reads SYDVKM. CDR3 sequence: CASSPYGTSSYNEQFF. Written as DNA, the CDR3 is TGTGCCAGCAGTCCCTACGGGACTAGTTCCTACAATGAGCAGTTCTTC.

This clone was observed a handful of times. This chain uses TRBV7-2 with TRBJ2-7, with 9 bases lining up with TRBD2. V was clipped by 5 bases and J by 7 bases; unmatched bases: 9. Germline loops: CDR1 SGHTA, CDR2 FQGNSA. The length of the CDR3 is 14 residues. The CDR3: CASSPSGVRREQYF. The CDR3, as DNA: TGTGCCAGCAGCCCTAGCGGGGTAAGGAGGGAGCAGTACTTC.

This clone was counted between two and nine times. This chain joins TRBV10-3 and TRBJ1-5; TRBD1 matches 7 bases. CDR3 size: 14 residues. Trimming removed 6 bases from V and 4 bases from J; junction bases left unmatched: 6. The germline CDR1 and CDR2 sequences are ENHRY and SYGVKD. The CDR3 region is CAIRSDRTNQPQHF. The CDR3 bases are TGTGCCATCAGATCGGACAGGACAAATCAGCCCCAGCATTTT.

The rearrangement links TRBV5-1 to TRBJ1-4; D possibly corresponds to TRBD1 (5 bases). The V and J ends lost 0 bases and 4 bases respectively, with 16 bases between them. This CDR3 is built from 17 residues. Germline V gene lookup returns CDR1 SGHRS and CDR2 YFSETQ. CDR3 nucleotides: TGCGCCAGCAGCTTGGATTTGAGCCTAAGGGGTAATGAAAAACTGTTTTTT. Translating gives CASSLDLSLRGNEKLFF.

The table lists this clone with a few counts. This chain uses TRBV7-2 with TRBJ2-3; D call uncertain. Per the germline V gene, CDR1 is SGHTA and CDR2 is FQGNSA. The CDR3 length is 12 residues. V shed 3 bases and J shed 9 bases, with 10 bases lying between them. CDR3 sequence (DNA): TGTGCCAGCAGCTTCGACTTCGGGACGCAGTATTTT. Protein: CASSFDFGTQYF.

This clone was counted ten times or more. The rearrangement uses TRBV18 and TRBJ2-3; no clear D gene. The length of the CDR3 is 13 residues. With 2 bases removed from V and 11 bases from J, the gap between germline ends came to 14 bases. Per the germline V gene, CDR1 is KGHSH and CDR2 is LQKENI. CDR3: CASSPVGVVGQYF. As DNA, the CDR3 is TGTGCCAGCTCACCAGTTGGAGTGGTAGGGCAGTATTTT.

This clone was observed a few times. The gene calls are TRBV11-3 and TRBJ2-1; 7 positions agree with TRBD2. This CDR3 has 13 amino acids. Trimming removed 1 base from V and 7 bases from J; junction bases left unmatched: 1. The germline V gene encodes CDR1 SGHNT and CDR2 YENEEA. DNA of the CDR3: TGTGCCAGCAGCTTAGGTAGCGGGAATGAGCAGTTCTTC. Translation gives CASSLGSGNEQFF.

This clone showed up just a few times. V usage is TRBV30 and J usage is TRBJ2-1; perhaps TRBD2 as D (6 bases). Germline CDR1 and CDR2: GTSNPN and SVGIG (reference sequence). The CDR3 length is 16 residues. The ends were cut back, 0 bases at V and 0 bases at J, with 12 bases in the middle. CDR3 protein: CAWSVGGGASYNEQFF. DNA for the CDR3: TGTGCCTGGAGTGTAGGCGGCGGGGCCTCCTACAATGAGCAGTTCTTC.

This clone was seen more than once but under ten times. The CDR3: CASSAGQGIGNEQFF. DNA for the CDR3: TGTGCCAGCAGTGCAGGACAGGGTATTGGGAATGAGCAGTTCTTC. This rearrangement joins TRBV6-6 to TRBJ2-1, with 8 bases lining up with TRBD1. This CDR3 has 15 residues. Germline CDR1 is MNHNY and CDR2 is SVGAGI (reference sequence). V lost 5 bases, J lost 7 bases, and 10 bases stayed unmatched.

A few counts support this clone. CDR3 sequence (DNA): TGTGCCAGCAGGGACGGACTAGCTGCCTACGAGCAGTACTTC. It yields the protein CASRDGLAAYEQYF. V and J are TRBV6-5 and TRBJ2-7, with 8 bases lining up with TRBD2. Germline V CDR1 and CDR2: MNHEY, SVGAGI. Unmatched junction bases numbered 6, after V lost 6 bases and J lost 2 bases. This CDR3 region has 14 residues.